The sequence of this TCR beta chain was determined in a study of early T cells in non-severe SARS-CoV-2 infection. Study-wide background: From unsorted whole blood, bulk RNA was sequenced, and the chains remained unpaired.

Overall study findings and caveats: Private and CD4 specificities were missed by VDJdb matching, which favored anti-spike CD8 responses.

This clonotype was detected many times. The target antigen is unknown. Attachment of unique molecular identifiers was made to individual cDNA molecules. TCRdb re-called the 5' RACE reads through MiXCR, storing one row per CDR3 protein. The sample records thousands of distinct CDR3 sequences, 4% to 5.5% being singletons. The junction had 4 bases not matched to a gene; V was cut back by 3 bases and J by 3 bases. The germline gives CDR1 LNHDA, CDR2 SQIVND (reference sequence). This CDR3 comprises 15 residues. The chain couples TRBV19 to TRBJ2-1, with 8 bases fitting TRBD2. This TCR was sampled from an adult who was a healthcare worker with PCR-confirmed SARS-CoV-2 infection or an uninfected control (not recorded which). The material sequenced was whole blood. The DNA of the CDR3 is TGTGCCAGTAGTATCGGCGGGAGGTACTACAATGAGCAGTTCTTC. This translates into CASSIGGRYYNEQFF.